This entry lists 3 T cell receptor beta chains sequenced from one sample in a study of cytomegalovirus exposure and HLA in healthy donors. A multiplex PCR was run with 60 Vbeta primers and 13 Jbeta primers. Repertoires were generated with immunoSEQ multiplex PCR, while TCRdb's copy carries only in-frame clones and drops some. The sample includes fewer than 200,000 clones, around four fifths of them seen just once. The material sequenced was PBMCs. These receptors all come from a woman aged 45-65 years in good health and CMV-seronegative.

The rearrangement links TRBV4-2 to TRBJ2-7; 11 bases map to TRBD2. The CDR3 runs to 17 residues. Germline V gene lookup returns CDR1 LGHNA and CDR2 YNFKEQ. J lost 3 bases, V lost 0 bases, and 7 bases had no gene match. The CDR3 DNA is TGTGCCAGCAGCCAAGACCAGACTAGCGGGATCGGCTACGAGCAGTACTTC. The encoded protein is CASSQDQTSGIGYEQYF.

In nucleotides, the CDR3 is TGTGCCAGTAGCGCACTGAACAGGGGTTACACTGAAGCTTTCTTT. Its translation: CASSALNRGYTEAFF. The chain has TRBV19 and TRBJ1-1; 7 bases are shared with TRBD1. The V gene's germline CDR1 is LNHDA and CDR2 SQIVND (reference sequence). The CDR3 has 15 residues. J lost 3 bases, V lost 6 bases, and 10 bases had no gene match.

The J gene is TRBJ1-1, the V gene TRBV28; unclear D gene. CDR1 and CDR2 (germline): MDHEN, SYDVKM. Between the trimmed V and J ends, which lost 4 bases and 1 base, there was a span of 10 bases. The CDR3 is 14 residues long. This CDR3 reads CASSSLGTNTEAFF. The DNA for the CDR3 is TGTGCCAGCAGTTCCCTGGGCACGAACACTGAAGCTTTCTTT.